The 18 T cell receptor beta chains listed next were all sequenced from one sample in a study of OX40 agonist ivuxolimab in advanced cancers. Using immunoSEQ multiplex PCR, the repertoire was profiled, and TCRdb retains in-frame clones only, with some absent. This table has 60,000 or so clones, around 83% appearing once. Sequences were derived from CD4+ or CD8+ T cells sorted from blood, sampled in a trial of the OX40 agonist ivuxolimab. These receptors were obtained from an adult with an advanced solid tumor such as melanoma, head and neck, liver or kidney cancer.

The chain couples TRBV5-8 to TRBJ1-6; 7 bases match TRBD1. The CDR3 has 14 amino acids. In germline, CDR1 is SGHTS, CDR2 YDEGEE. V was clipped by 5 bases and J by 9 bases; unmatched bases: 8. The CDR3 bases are TGTGCCAGCAGGTATCAGGGGGAGCTTTCACCCCTCCACTTT. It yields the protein CASRYQGELSPLHF.

CDR3 amino acids: CASNRQGGTNEKLFF. The CDR3 coding sequence is TGTGCCAGCAACAGACAGGGGGGGACTAATGAAAAACTGTTTTTT. J is TRBJ1-4 and V is TRBV28; TRBD1 matches 9 bases. V trimming: 7 bases; J trimming: 2 bases; junction bases outside the gene matches: 5. The CDR3 sequence is 15 residues long. From germline, CDR1 is MDHEN and CDR2 SYDVKM.

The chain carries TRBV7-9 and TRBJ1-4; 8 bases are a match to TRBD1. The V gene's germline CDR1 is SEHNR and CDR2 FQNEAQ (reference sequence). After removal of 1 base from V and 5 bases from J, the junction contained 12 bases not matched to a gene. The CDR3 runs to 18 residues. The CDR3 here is CASSLGTQGAQINEKLFF. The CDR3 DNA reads TGTGCCAGCAGCTTAGGAACCCAGGGGGCGCAGATAAATGAAAAACTGTTTTTT. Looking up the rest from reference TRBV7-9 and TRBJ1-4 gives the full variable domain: DTGVSQNPRHKITKRGQNVTFRCDPISEHNRLYWYRQTLGQGPEFLTYFQNEAQLEKSRLLSDRFSAERPKGSFSTLEIQRTEQGDSAMYLCASSLGTQGAQINEKLFFGSGTQLSVL.

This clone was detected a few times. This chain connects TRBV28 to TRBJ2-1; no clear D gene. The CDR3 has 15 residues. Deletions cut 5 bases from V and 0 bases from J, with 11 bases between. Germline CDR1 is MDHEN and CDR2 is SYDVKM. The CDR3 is CASSHLKDSYNEQFF. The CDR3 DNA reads TGTGCCAGCAGTCACCTGAAAGACTCCTACAATGAGCAGTTCTTC.

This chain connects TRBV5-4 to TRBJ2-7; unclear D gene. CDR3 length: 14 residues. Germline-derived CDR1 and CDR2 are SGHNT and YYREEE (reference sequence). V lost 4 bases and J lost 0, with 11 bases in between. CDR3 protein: CASSPKPASYEQYF. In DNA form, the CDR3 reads TGTGCCAGCAGCCCTAAGCCAGCCTCCTACGAGCAGTACTTC.

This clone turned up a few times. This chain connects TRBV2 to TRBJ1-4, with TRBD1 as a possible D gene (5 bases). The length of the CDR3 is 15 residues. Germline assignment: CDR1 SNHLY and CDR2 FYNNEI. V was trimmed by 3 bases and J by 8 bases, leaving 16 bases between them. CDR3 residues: CASSESRAIGEKLFF. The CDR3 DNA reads TGTGCCAGCAGTGAGTCCAGGGCCATTGGAGAAAAACTGTTTTTT.

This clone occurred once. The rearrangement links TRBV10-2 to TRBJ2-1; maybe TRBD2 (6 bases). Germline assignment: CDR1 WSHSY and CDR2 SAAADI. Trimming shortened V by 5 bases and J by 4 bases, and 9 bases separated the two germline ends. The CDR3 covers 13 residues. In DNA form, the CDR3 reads TGCGCCAGCAGTCCCGGGACTTACAATGAGCAGTTCTTC. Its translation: CASSPGTYNEQFF.

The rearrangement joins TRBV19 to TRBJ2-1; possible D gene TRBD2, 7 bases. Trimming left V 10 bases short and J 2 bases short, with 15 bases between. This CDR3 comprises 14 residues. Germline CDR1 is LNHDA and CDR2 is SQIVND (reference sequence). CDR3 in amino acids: CATQPGGPYNEQFF. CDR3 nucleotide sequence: TGTGCCACCCAGCCGGGGGGCCCCTACAATGAGCAGTTCTTC.

The CDR3 DNA is TGTGCCATCAGTGACCCCCGACTAGCGGGAAAGGTCGAGCAGTACTTC. It codes for CAISDPRLAGKVEQYF. The chain carries TRBV10-3 and TRBJ2-7; 11 bases match TRBD2. CDR1 and CDR2 (germline): ENHRY, SYGVKD. The CDR3 spans 16 residues. The V segment lost 3 bases and the J segment 6 bases; nucleotides outside the gene matches: 10.

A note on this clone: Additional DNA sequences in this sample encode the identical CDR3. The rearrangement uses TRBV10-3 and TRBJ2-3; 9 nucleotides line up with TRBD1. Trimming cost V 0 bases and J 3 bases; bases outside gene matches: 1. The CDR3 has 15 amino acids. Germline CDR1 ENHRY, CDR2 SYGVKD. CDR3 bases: TGTGCCATCAGTGAGTCGACAGGGGGGACAGATACGCAGTATTTT. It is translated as CAISESTGGTDTQYF.

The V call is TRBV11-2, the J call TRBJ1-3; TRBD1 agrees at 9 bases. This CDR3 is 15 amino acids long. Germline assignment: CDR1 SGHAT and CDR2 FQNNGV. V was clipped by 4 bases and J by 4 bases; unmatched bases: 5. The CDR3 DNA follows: TGTGCCAGCAGCTACCAGGGACAGGGAGGAAACACCATATATTTT. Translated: CASSYQGQGGNTIYF.

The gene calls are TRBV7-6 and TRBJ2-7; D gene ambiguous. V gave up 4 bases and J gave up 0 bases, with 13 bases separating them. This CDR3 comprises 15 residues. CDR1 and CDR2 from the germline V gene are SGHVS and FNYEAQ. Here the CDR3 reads CASSSRSTPSYEQYF. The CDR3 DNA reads TGTGCCAGCAGCTCGAGGTCCACCCCCTCCTACGAGCAGTACTTC.

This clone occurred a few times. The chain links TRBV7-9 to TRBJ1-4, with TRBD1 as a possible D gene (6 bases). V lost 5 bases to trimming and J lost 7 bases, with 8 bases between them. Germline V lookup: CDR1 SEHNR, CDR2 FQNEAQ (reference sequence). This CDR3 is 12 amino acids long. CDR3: CASSTDSEKLFF. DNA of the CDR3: TGTGCCAGCAGCACGGACAGTGAAAAACTGTTTTTT. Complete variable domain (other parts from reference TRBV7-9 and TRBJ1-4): DTGVSQNPRHKITKRGQNVTFRCDPISEHNRLYWYRQTLGQGPEFLTYFQNEAQLEKSRLLSDRFSAERPKGSFSTLEIQRTEQGDSAMYLCASSTDSEKLFFGSGTQLSVL.

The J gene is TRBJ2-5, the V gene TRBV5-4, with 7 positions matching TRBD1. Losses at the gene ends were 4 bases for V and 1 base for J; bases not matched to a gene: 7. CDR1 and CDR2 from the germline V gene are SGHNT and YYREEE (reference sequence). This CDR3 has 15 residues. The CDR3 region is CASSRGQRTQETQYF. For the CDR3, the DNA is TGTGCCAGCAGCCGGGGACAGAGAACCCAAGAGACCCAGTACTTC.

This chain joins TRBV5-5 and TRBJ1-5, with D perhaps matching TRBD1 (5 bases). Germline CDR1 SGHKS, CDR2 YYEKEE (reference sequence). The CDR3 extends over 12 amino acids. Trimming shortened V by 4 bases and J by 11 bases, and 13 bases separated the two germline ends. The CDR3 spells CASSRDGISQHF. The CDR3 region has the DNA TGTGCCAGCAGCCGGGACGGCATTTCCCAGCATTTT.

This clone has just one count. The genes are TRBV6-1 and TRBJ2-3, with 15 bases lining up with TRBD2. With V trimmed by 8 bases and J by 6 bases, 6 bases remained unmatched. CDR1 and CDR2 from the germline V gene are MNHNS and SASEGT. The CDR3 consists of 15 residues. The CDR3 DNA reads TGTGCCAGCGGCGGACTAGCGGGAGGGGGGGATACGCAGTATTTT. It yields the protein CASGGLAGGGDTQYF.

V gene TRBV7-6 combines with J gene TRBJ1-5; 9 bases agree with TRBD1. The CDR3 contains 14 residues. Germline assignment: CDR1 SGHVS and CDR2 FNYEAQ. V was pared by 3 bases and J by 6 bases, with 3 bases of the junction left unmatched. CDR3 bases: TGTGCCAGCAGCTTGACAGGGGGGGGTCAGCCCCAGCATTTT. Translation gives CASSLTGGGQPQHF.

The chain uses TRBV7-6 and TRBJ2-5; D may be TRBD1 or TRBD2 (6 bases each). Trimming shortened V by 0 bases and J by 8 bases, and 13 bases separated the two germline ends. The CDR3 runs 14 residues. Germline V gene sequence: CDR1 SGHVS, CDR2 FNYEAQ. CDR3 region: CASSLAPGAHTQYF. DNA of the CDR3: TGTGCCAGCAGCTTAGCGCCGGGGGCGCATACCCAGTACTTC. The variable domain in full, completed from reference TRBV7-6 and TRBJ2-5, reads GAGVSQSPRYKVTKRGQDVALRCDPISGHVSLYWYRQALGQGPEFLTYFNYEAQQDKSGLPNDRFSAERPEGSISTLTIQRTEQRDSAMYRCASSLAPGAHTQYFGPGTRLLVL.